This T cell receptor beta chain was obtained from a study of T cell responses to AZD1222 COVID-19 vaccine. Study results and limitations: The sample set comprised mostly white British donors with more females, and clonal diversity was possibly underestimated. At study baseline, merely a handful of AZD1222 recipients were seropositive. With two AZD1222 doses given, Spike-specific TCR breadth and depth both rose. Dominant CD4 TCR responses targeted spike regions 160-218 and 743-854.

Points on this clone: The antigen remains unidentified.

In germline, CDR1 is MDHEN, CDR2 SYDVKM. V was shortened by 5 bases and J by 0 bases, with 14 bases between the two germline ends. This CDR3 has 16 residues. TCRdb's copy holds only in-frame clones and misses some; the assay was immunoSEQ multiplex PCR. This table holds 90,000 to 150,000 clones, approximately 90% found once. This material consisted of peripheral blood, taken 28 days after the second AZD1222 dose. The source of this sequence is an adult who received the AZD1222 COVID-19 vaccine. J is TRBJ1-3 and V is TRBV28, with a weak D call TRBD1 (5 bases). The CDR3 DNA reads TGTGCCAGCAGTGGGGGGGGACGGAGCTCTGGAAACACCATATATTTT. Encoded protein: CASSGGGRSSGNTIYF.